This TCR beta chain was profiled in a study of blood T cell repertoires in COVID-19. About the research overall: Both acute and convalescent COVID-19 samples were obtained from the United States, Italy and Spain. Sources were T cells, B-cell-depleted T cells, or PBMCs; the material itself was cDNA or gDNA.

Germline V gene lookup returns CDR1 GTSNPN and CDR2 SVGIG (reference sequence). There are 15 residues in the CDR3. V shed 2 bases and J 5 bases; nucleotides not matched to a gene: 7. In the original analysis: Reference gene primer amplification yielded estimated nucleated cell counts. Profiled with immunoSEQ multiplex PCR; TCRdb holds only in-frame clones, not every one. From that table come the V and J calls and clone size; the DNA was used to work out D and trimming. The sample shows some 47,000 clones, nearly 90% of them seen only once. The rearrangement uses TRBV30 and TRBJ2-5, with TRBD2 identical over 11 bases. Sample: peripheral blood. The receptor was derived from a man aged 60-69 years with active COVID-19. For the CDR3, the DNA is TGTGCCTGGAGTACACTAGCGGGAGTTTCGGAGACCCAGTACTTC. Its translation is CAWSTLAGVSETQYF.